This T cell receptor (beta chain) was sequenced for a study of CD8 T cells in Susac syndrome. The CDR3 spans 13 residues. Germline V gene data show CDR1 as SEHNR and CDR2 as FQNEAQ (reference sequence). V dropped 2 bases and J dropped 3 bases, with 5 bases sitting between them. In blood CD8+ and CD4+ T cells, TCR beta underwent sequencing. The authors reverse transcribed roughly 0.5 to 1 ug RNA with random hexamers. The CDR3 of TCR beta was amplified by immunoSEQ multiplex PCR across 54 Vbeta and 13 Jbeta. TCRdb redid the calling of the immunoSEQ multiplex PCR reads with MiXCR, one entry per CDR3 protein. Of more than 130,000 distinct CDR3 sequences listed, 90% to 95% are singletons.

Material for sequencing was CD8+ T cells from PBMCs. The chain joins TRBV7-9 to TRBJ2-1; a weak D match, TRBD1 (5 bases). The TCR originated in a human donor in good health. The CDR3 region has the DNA TGTGCCAGCAGCTTACAGGGCTACAATGAGCAGTTCTTC. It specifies CASSLQGYNEQFF.